This TCR beta chain was captured by sequencing in a study of cytomegalovirus exposure and HLA in healthy donors. Study information: Later, an analysis reported that the 130 or so validation repertoires had used the same platform as the approximately 600 first-cohort repertoires. Whole-study findings and limits: Rarity characterized most TCR sequences, yet some public TCRs appeared in many donors.

Remarks on this clone: What it binds is not known.

The CDR3 consists of 18 residues. V lost 0 bases to trimming and J lost 4 bases, with 18 bases between them. Germline loops: CDR1 LGHNA, CDR2 YSLEER. TCRdb keeps only in-frame clones here, not all; method: immunoSEQ multiplex PCR. The table has around 75,000 clones, around 81% seen once. The receptor was derived from a man in his thirties or forties in good health and CMV-seronegative. The specimen was PBMCs. This rearrangement joins TRBV4-3 to TRBJ1-4; D gene uncertain. In DNA form, the CDR3 reads TGCGCCAGCAGCCAAGACGGGAGGCCCCGTCTCTATAATGAAAAACTGTTTTTT. This sequence encodes CASSQDGRPRLYNEKLFF.